This TCR beta chain was sequenced during a study of T cells in Graves' hyperthyroidism and ophthalmopathy. CDR3 length: 15 residues. The germline V and J ends were trimmed by 3 bases and 2 bases, with 11 bases remaining between them. From germline, CDR1 is SGHTA and CDR2 FQGNSA. Amplified regions were TCR beta CDR3 sequences from RNA transcripts. The HTBI set primed first-round TCR CDR3 RT-PCR. TCRdb passed the multiplex PCR reads through MiXCR, listing each CDR3 protein once. The table lists about 480,000 distinct CDR3 sequences, about 15% of them singletons. PBMCs were derived from around 10 ml fresh peripheral blood.

This sequence joins TRBV7-2 and TRBJ1-5; D unclear. The origin of this receptor is a woman aged 18 to 35 with Graves' hyperthyroidism. Sequencing used blood. For the CDR3, the DNA is TGTGCCAGCAGCTTGGAGGGTGGTGGCAATCAGCCCCAGCATTTT. This translates into CASSLEGGGNQPQHF.